The T cell receptor beta chain under discussion was sequenced for a study of blood T cell repertoires in COVID-19. Profiling relied on immunoSEQ multiplex PCR, and the TCRdb table lists in-frame clones only, not all of them. The table has approximately 300,000 clones, around nine tenths seen once. CDR1 is SGHRS and CDR2 is YFSETQ in the germline V gene. This CDR3 has 15 residues. V lost 0 bases to trimming and J lost 3 bases, with 10 bases between them. Specimen: peripheral blood. V gene TRBV5-1 combines with J gene TRBJ1-5; D is unclear. This TCR was sampled from a woman aged 25 to 39 with COVID-19, enrolled during active disease. CDR3 region: CASSLGPVLNQPQHF. In DNA form, the CDR3 reads TGCGCCAGCAGCTTGGGTCCAGTTCTCAATCAGCCCCAGCATTTT.